Listed here are 25 T cell receptor beta chains from one sample, sequenced in a study of T cells in Graves' hyperthyroidism and ophthalmopathy. Regions amplified from RNA transcripts were the TCR beta CDR3 regions. RT-PCR in the first round (using the HTBI primer set) targeted the TCR CDR3. TCRdb re-derived calls from the multiplex PCR reads in MiXCR, one entry per CDR3 protein. The sample lists 450,000 to 500,000 distinct CDR3 sequences; 20% to 25% were seen once. Specimen: blood. The receptors here all came from a woman aged 65 to 85 with Graves' ophthalmopathy.

This clonotype was observed a few times. V is TRBV5-1 and J is TRBJ1-5; TRBD1 might be the D (5 bases). The CDR3 contains 14 residues. Germline CDR1 is SGHRS and CDR2 is YFSETQ. Trimming left V 4 bases short and J 7 bases short, with 15 bases between. Here the CDR3 DNA reads TGCGCCAGCAGCCTGGAAGGGGAGGGGCAGCCCCAGCATTTT. It codes for CASSLEGEGQPQHF.

The rearrangement links TRBV20-1 to TRBJ2-3, with 8 bases fitting TRBD1. CDR1 DFQATT and CDR2 SNEGSKA come from the germline V gene (reference sequence). The CDR3 runs 17 residues. V lost 4 bases to trimming and J lost 0 bases; unmatched junction nucleotides: 12. The CDR3 reads CSAISPQGAGSTDTQYF. CDR3 in DNA: TGCAGTGCTATTTCCCCCCAGGGGGCGGGAAGCACAGATACGCAGTATTTT.

V usage is TRBV6-1 and J usage is TRBJ2-7; 8 bases fit TRBD2. The CDR3 extends over 14 amino acids. Trimming removed 5 bases from V and 6 bases from J; junction bases left unmatched: 9. Germline CDR1 and CDR2: MNHNS and SASEGT. CDR3 coding DNA: TGTGCCAGCAGTACGGGAGGGGCCCTTGGCGAGCAGTACTTC. This codes for CASSTGGALGEQYF.

V gene TRBV15 combines with J gene TRBJ2-1, with 8 positions matching TRBD2. Trimming cost V 3 bases and J 6 bases; bases outside gene matches: 16. Germline V CDR1 and CDR2: LNHNV, YYDKDF (reference sequence). CDR3 size: 18 residues. CDR3 DNA: TGTGCCACCAGCAGGAGACAGCACTCGCGGGAGGTAGGCAATGAGCAGTTCTTC. Its translation is CATSRRQHSREVGNEQFF. Looking up the rest from reference TRBV15 and TRBJ2-1 gives the full variable domain: DAMVIQNPRYQVTQFGKPVTLSCSQTLNHNVMYWYQQKSSQAPKLLFHYYDKDFNNEADTPDNFQSRRPNTSFCFLDIRSPGLGDTAMYLCATSRRQHSREVGNEQFFGPGTRLTVL.

Only a few counts were recorded for this clonotype. V usage is TRBV24-1 and J usage is TRBJ2-5; the D gene could be TRBD1 or TRBD2 (7 bases each). V was pared by 4 bases and J by 4 bases, with 15 bases between. CDR3 length equals 15 residues. In germline, CDR1 is KGHDR, CDR2 SFDVKD. Here the CDR3 reads CATSDPDREGETQYF. In DNA, the CDR3 is TGTGCCACCAGTGACCCTGACAGGGAGGGAGAGACCCAGTACTTC.

The chain carries TRBV20-1 and TRBJ2-3; a weak D match, TRBD1 (5 bases). V shed 0 bases and J shed 2 bases, with 9 bases lying between them. Germline V CDR1 and CDR2: DFQATT, SNEGSKA (reference sequence). The length of the CDR3 is 14 residues. DNA for the CDR3: TGCAGTGCTAGAGATAGGGGCTACACAGATACGCAGTATTTT. It encodes CSARDRGYTDTQYF.

The chain couples TRBV7-9 to TRBJ1-1, with D possibly being TRBD1 (5 bases). V lost 5 bases to trimming and J lost 1 base, with 17 bases between them. The CDR3 runs 16 residues. Germline CDR1 SEHNR, CDR2 FQNEAQ (reference sequence). CDR3 in amino acids: CASSPPLGAENTEAFF. The CDR3 nucleotides read TGTGCCAGCAGCCCGCCCCTCGGGGCGGAGAACACTGAAGCTTTCTTT.

This clonotype was seen ten or more times. This chain connects TRBV7-3 to TRBJ2-2; 11 bases agree with TRBD2. CDR1 SGHTA and CDR2 FQGTGA come from the germline V gene. This CDR3 has 14 amino acids. V lost 10 bases to trimming and J lost 5 bases; unmatched junction nucleotides: 6. Here the CDR3 reads CATATSGATGELFF. The CDR3 nucleotides read TGTGCCACCGCGACTAGCGGGGCTACCGGGGAGCTGTTTTTT.

This clonotype has at least ten counts. The V and J genes are TRBV3-1 and TRBJ2-7; 8 bases match TRBD2. This CDR3 has 15 residues. V dropped 2 bases and J dropped 2; count of bases not matched to a gene: 5. Looked up from germline, CDR1 is LGHDT and CDR2 is YNNKEL (reference sequence). CDR3 residues: CASSQLPGLAYEQYF. The CDR3, as DNA: TGTGCCAGCAGCCAACTACCGGGACTAGCCTACGAGCAGTACTTC.

This clonotype appeared a few times. CDR3 loop: CASSFRGQPNEKLFF. The CDR3 DNA sequence: TGTGCCAGCAGTTTTCGCGGACAGCCTAATGAAAAACTGTTTTTT. The V and J genes are TRBV28 and TRBJ1-4; D might be TRBD1 (6 bases). In germline, CDR1 is MDHEN, CDR2 SYDVKM. CDR3 size: 15 residues. V shed 3 bases and J shed 3 bases, with 11 bases lying between them.

The J gene is TRBJ2-3, the V gene TRBV5-8; 8 nucleotides match TRBD2. Germline V gene data show CDR1 as SGHTS and CDR2 as YDEGEE. V trimming: 0 bases; J trimming: 3 bases; junction bases outside the gene matches: 6. The CDR3 runs 16 residues. CDR3 sequence (DNA): TGTGCCAGCAGCTTGGGAAGCGGGAGTAAGACAGATACGCAGTATTTT. Encoded protein: CASSLGSGSKTDTQYF.

In its sample, this clonotype was seen many times. The chain carries TRBV29-1 and TRBJ2-7, with 7 bases aligning to TRBD2. V dropped 7 bases and J dropped 0; count of bases not matched to a gene: 9. This CDR3 has 14 amino acids. Germline loops: CDR1 SQVTM, CDR2 ANQGSEA. As DNA, the CDR3 is TGCAGCGCCCGGGGCGGGAGTAGCTCCTACGAGCAGTACTTC. This sequence encodes CSARGGSSSYEQYF.

A word on this clonotype: The junction and the germline gene differ at one end; a read error may be behind it. As DNA, the CDR3 is TGCGCCAGCGGCCAAGATGGTCAGGCCACAGATACGCAGTATTTT. This translates into CASGQDGQATDTQYF. The chain uses TRBV4-1 and TRBJ2-3; D not resolved. The CDR3 sequence is 15 residues long. Looked up from germline, CDR1 is MGHRA and CDR2 is YSYEKL.

This clonotype was seen a few times. J is TRBJ2-7 and V is TRBV6-1, with 11 bases lining up with TRBD2. Germline CDR1 and CDR2: MNHNS and SASEGT. J gave up 6 bases and V 6 bases, and 7 bases lay outside the gene matches. The CDR3 sequence is 14 residues long. The CDR3 DNA is TGTGCCAGCAGGGCGGGACTAGCGGTCTCCGAGCAGTACTTC. This codes for CASRAGLAVSEQYF.

This clonotype came up a few times. This chain links TRBV11-3 with TRBJ2-2, with D maybe TRBD1 (6 bases). V was shortened by 6 bases and J by 6 bases, with 11 bases between the two germline ends. Germline CDR1 and CDR2: SGHNT and YENEEA. CDR3 length: 13 residues. CDR3 DNA sequence: TGTGCCAGCAGTTCCGACAGGCCCGGGGAGCTGTTTTTT. This sequence encodes CASSSDRPGELFF.

This chain uses TRBV5-1 with TRBJ2-7; 9 bases match TRBD2. V gave up 6 bases and J gave up 1 base; unmatched junction bases: 11. The length of the CDR3 is 16 residues. CDR1 and CDR2 (germline): SGHRS, YFSETQ. The CDR3 loop is CASNSRAGGDSYEQYF. CDR3 sequence (DNA): TGCGCCAGCAACTCTAGAGCGGGAGGCGATTCCTACGAGCAGTACTTC.

V gene TRBV6-9 combines with J gene TRBJ2-7, with a tentative D call TRBD2 (5 bases). This CDR3 has 13 amino acids. V was shortened by 2 bases and J by 6 bases, with 11 bases between the two germline ends. Germline CDR1 MNHGY, CDR2 SVAAGI. The CDR3 DNA reads as TGTGCCAGCAGTTATACCGGGATAGGCGAGCAGTACTTC. Its protein product is CASSYTGIGEQYF.

This clonotype has a handful of counts. The chain has TRBV30 and TRBJ2-2; D is undetermined. Germline-derived CDR1 and CDR2 are GTSNPN and SVGIG (reference sequence). This CDR3 spans 14 amino acids. Trimming pared 5 bases from V and 0 bases from J, leaving 10 bases between. CDR3 sequence reads: CAWRLTANTGELFF. CDR3 coding DNA: TGTGCCTGGCGGCTAACCGCGAACACCGGGGAGCTGTTTTTT.

This clonotype has at least ten counts. The chain uses TRBV2 and TRBJ1-5; D is unclear. From germline, CDR1 is SNHLY and CDR2 FYNNEI. V lost 5 bases to trimming and J lost 6 bases, with 5 bases between them. CDR3 length: 11 residues. The CDR3 protein is CASSLSQPQHF. In nucleotides, the CDR3 is TGTGCCAGCAGTTTAAGTCAGCCCCAGCATTTT.

Notes on this clonotype: A much more abundant neighbour one base away suggests this may be a read error. J is TRBJ2-7 and V is TRBV12-3 or TRBV12-4, with D perhaps matching TRBD2 (6 bases). The CDR3 is 14 residues long. The chain's CDR3 is CASRTGTASYKQYF. CDR3 coding DNA: TGTGCCAGCAGAACCGGGACTGCATCCTACAAGCAGTACTTC.

This clonotype was seen a handful of times. The rearrangement uses TRBV5-5 and TRBJ1-5; 10 positions agree with TRBD1. V shed 3 bases and J 6 bases; nucleotides not matched to a gene: 6. The length of the CDR3 is 15 residues. Germline V CDR1 and CDR2: SGHKS, YYEKEE (reference sequence). The CDR3 bases are TGTGCCAGCAGCTCGGGACAGGGGTTCGGTCAGCCCCAGCATTTT. Protein sequence: CASSSGQGFGQPQHF.

The chain links TRBV11-3 to TRBJ2-2, with 12 nucleotides matching TRBD1. V shed 1 base and J 2 bases; nucleotides not matched to a gene: 5. The V gene's germline CDR1 is SGHNT and CDR2 YENEEA. The CDR3 extends over 18 amino acids. CDR3 DNA: TGTGCCAGCAGCTTAGCCCCCGGGACAGGGGGCAACACCGGGGAGCTGTTTTTT. This codes for CASSLAPGTGGNTGELFF.

This clonotype has a count of ten or more. This chain connects TRBV6-1 to TRBJ2-5; D uncertain. V was shortened by 7 bases and J by 4 bases, with 16 bases between the two germline ends. This CDR3 region has 14 residues. From germline, CDR1 is MNHNS and CDR2 SASEGT. The CDR3 sequence is CASTDSGFGETQYF. The CDR3 DNA reads TGTGCCAGCACCGATTCCGGGTTCGGAGAGACCCAGTACTTC.

This clonotype showed up just a few times. The gene calls are TRBV9 and TRBJ2-2, with 8 bases fitting TRBD2. The trim removed 3 bases at V and 4 bases at J, leaving 5 bases unmatched. The V gene's germline CDR1 is SGDLS and CDR2 YYNGEE. The length of the CDR3 is 15 residues. CDR3 sequence reads: CASSAGTRRTGELFF. Here the CDR3 DNA reads TGTGCCAGCAGCGCGGGGACTAGACGCACCGGGGAGCTGTTTTTT.

V usage is TRBV9 and J usage is TRBJ2-1; 12 nucleotides match TRBD1. CDR3 length equals 18 residues. The germline gives CDR1 SGDLS, CDR2 YYNGEE. V lost 0 bases and J lost 0; bases outside the gene matches: 4. The CDR3 sequence is CASSVEGTGGYSYNEQFF. CDR3 bases: TGTGCCAGCAGCGTAGAGGGGACAGGGGGCTACTCCTACAATGAGCAGTTCTTC.